This entry lists 2 T cell receptor beta chains sequenced from one sample in a study of blood T cell repertoires in COVID-19. Sequencing used immunoSEQ multiplex PCR; TCRdb keeps in-frame clones, though not all of them. The sample has 45,000 to 60,000 clones, under 90% seen once. Sequencing input: peripheral blood. These receptors all stem from an elderly woman with acute or convalescent COVID-19.

The rearrangement uses TRBV6-5 and TRBJ1-3, with TRBD1 identical over 9 bases. CDR3 length: 16 amino acids. Looked up from germline, CDR1 is MNHEY and CDR2 is SVGAGI. With V trimmed by 2 bases and J by 3 bases, 5 bases remained unmatched. The CDR3 DNA is TGTGCCAGCAGTTACGGGGACAGGGCGTATGGAAACACCATATATTTT. Its protein is CASSYGDRAYGNTIYF.

V is TRBV5-1 and J is TRBJ2-4; 10 bases line up with TRBD2. This CDR3 comprises 14 residues. Trimming removed 3 bases from V and 3 bases from J; junction bases left unmatched: 0. Germline loops: CDR1 SGHRS, CDR2 YFSETQ. The CDR3 DNA sequence: TGCGCCAGCAGCTCTAGCGGGGGCAAAAACATTCAGTACTTC. Its translation is CASSSSGGKNIQYF.